These T cell receptor beta chains were read from a single sample in a study of cytomegalovirus exposure and HLA in healthy donors. Here immunoSEQ multiplex PCR was the method, and the copy in TCRdb shows in-frame clones only, minus some. The repertoire includes roughly 130,000 clones, roughly two thirds of them detected once, and roughly 1.5% sits in the top ten. Sequencing input: PBMCs. The receptors come from a man aged 30 to 39 in good health and CMV-seropositive. Each CDR3 is given with its conserved first and last residue. The D gene is left open where the match is weak. The size of a clone is reported for some rows only, either as once, few or many, or as a class for expanded clones.

abundance	v_gene	len	d_gene	j_gene	CDR3nt	CDR3aa
.	TRBV19	14	.	TRBJ2-1	TGTGCCAGTAGTATTAATGGTCAGGGTATGGCGCAGTTCTTC	CASSINGQGMAQFF
.	TRBV18	11	.	TRBJ2-3	TGTGCCAGCTCACCCTACGATACGCAGTATTTT	CASSPYDTQYF
.	TRBV7-8	17	.	TRBJ1-1	TGTGCCAGCAGCTCAATAATAACAGGGTCCGGGAACACTGAAGCTTTCTTT	CASSSIITGSGNTEAFF
.	TRBV18	15	TRBD1	TRBJ2-3	TGTGCCAGCTCCTCGGGACAGAGAAGCACAGATACGCAGTATTTT	CASSSGQRSTDTQYF
.	TRBV4-3	16	.	TRBJ1-1	TGCGCCAGCAGCCAAGATCTGGGAAGGAGGGACACTGAAGCTTTCTTT	CASSQDLGRRDTEAFF
.	TRBV5-4	15	TRBD1	TRBJ1-1	TGTGCCAGCAGCTTGGAGACAGGGGGCATCACTGAAGCTTTCTTT	CASSLETGGITEAFF
few	TRBV5-1	17	TRBD1	TRBJ2-6	TGCGCCAGCAGGGTAGGACAGGGGGTAGCTGGGGCCAACGTCCTGACTTTC	CASRVGQGVAGANVLTF
few	TRBV7-6	18	TRBD2	TRBJ2-2	TGTGCCAGCAGCTTAGCCCCGGGACTAGCGGGAGTGGCCGGGGAGCTGTTTTTT	CASSLAPGLAGVAGELFF
few	TRBV27	12	TRBD1	TRBJ1-1	TGTGCCTGTGGACAGGAGAACACTGAAGCTTTCTTT	CACGQENTEAFF
.	TRBV5-4	14	TRBD2	TRBJ2-3	TGTGCCAGCTGGCTAGCGGGAGTCACAGATACGCAGTATTTT	CASWLAGVTDTQYF
.	TRBV6-4	15	.	TRBJ2-1	TGTGCCAGCAGTGACTCGAGCGGCTCCTACAATGAGCAGTTCTTC	CASSDSSGSYNEQFF
few	TRBV28	21	TRBD2	TRBJ2-1	TGTGCCAGCAGTTTCTACCCCGGGAGCGGGAGGGCAGAGGGGGTCGGCAATGAGCAGTTCTTC	CASSFYPGSGRAEGVGNEQFF
few	TRBV6-6	13	.	TRBJ2-7	TGTGCCAGCAAAGTGGGAGTTCTCCACGAGCAGTACTTC	CASKVGVLHEQYF
.	TRBV6-5	14	TRBD2	TRBJ2-5	TGTGCCAGCCGAAGCGGGAGTCTAAGAGAGACCCAGTACTTC	CASRSGSLRETQYF
.	TRBV18	14	TRBD1	TRBJ2-1	TGTGCCAGCTCACCAGGGGACAGCAACTCTGGGCAGTTCTTC	CASSPGDSNSGQFF
once	TRBV9	16	TRBD1	TRBJ1-2	TGTGCCAGCAGCGTAGTGGGACAGGGTAGCGCCTATGGCTACACCTTC	CASSVVGQGSAYGYTF
.	TRBV10-1	13	.	TRBJ2-1	TGCGCCAGCAGTGAGTCGATGGAGAGTGAGCAGTTCTTC	CASSESMESEQFF
few	TRBV7-6	14	TRBD1	TRBJ2-7	TGTGCCAGCAGCTCTCGACAGGGGGCCTACGAGCAGTACTTC	CASSSRQGAYEQYF
once	TRBV5-1	15	.	TRBJ2-5	TGCGCCAGCTCGTGGAGCGAGGGTGGCCAAGAGACCCAGTACTTC	CASSWSEGGQETQYF
few	TRBV19	17	TRBD2	TRBJ2-1	TGTGCCAGTCAGAGACTAGCGGGGTCCAGCTCCTACAATGAGCAGTTCTTC	CASQRLAGSSSYNEQFF
few	TRBV9	13	TRBD2	TRBJ2-5	TGTGCCAGCAGCGAGGGAGGGACAGAGACCCAGTACTTC	CASSEGGTETQYF
.	TRBV5-1	14	TRBD1	TRBJ1-1	TGCGCCAGCAGCGCCCCAGGGGGCCACACTGAAGCTTTCTTT	CASSAPGGHTEAFF
.	TRBV7-8	16	.	TRBJ2-7	TGTGCCAGCAGCTTCTTAGAATTGGAATCGGGCTACGAGCAGTACTTC	CASSFLELESGYEQYF
few	TRBV5-1	12	.	TRBJ2-5	TGCGCCAGCAGTTTGGTAGCTGGTACCCAGTACTTC	CASSLVAGTQYF
.	TRBV6-5	13	.	TRBJ2-1	TGTGCCAGCAGTTATGGGGGGTACGGAGAGCAGTTCTTC	CASSYGGYGEQFF
.	TRBV5-6	16	.	TRBJ2-1	TGTGCCAGCAGCTCCCTGGACAGGCGGGGCGGCAATGAGCAGTTCTTC	CASSSLDRRGGNEQFF
.	TRBV6-1	16	TRBD2	TRBJ2-5	TGTGCCAGCAGTGAAGCCGCCTCGGGGGGAGGCGAGACCCAGTACTTC	CASSEAASGGGETQYF
once	TRBV19	13	.	TRBJ2-7	TGTGCCAGTAGTTTCGCTACCTCCTACGAGCAGTACTTC	CASSFATSYEQYF
.	TRBV1	19	.	TRBJ2-5	TGCACCAGCAGCCAAGATAGGTGGGCTAGCGGACCGTATAGGGAGACCCAGTACTTC	CTSSQDRWASGPYRETQYF
.	TRBV4-1	15	TRBD1	TRBJ1-5	TGCGCCAGCAGCCAAGCGGGACAGTTCAATCAGCCCCAGCATTTT	CASSQAGQFNQPQHF
.	TRBV4-1	15	.	TRBJ2-7	TGCGCCAGCAGCCATCTGGGCAGGGACTCCTACGAGCAGTACTTC	CASSHLGRDSYEQYF
.	TRBV6-6	15	.	TRBJ1-4	TGTGCCAGCAGTTACCCACAGGGAACTAATGAAAAACTGTTTTTT	CASSYPQGTNEKLFF
.	TRBV7-3	17	.	TRBJ1-1	TGTGCCAGCAGCCCGTCGCGGCGGGGGGCACTTATCGCTGAAGCTTTCTTT	CASSPSRRGALIAEAFF
.	TRBV11-2	15	TRBD1	TRBJ1-4	TGTGCCAGCAGCCTAACAGGGGGCTCCAATGAAAAACTGTTTTTT	CASSLTGGSNEKLFF
.	TRBV5-4	16	.	TRBJ2-1	TGTGCCAGCAGCTTTAGTAGTGGATGGAGGGGAGATGAGCAGTTCTTC	CASSFSSGWRGDEQFF
.	TRBV27	22	TRBD2	TRBJ2-2	TGTGCCAGCAGTTCCCCCTTTTCCAGGGGAGTAGCGGGAGGGCGTTCTAACGGGGAGCTGTTTTTT	CASSSPFSRGVAGGRSNGELFF
.	TRBV25-1	13	.	TRBJ2-1	TGTGCCAGCAGTGAGTACGCGCTAGATGAGCAGTTCTTC	CASSEYALDEQFF
.	TRBV5-1	16	.	TRBJ2-3	TGCGCCAGCAGCTTTTCCCGAGGGTACGGCACAGATACGCAGTATTTT	CASSFSRGYGTDTQYF
few	TRBV2	14	.	TRBJ2-3	TGTGCCAGCAGTTGGGAGACCCGCACAGATACGCAGTATTTT	CASSWETRTDTQYF
.	TRBV2	15	TRBD1	TRBJ1-4	TGTGCCAGCAGACCCCAGGGGGCGGGTAATGAAAAACTGTTTTTT	CASRPQGAGNEKLFF
.	TRBV15	16	TRBD1	TRBJ1-2	TGTGCCACCAGCAGAGACCAGGGGGCGCTACACTATGGCTACACCTTC	CATSRDQGALHYGYTF
.	TRBV2	13	.	TRBJ2-1	TGTGCCAGCAGACCGCTAGCCTACAATGAGCAGTTCTTC	CASRPLAYNEQFF
once	TRBV30	14	TRBD1	TRBJ1-5	TGTGCCTGGAGCCTAACAGGGGTAGACCAGCCCCAGCATTTT	CAWSLTGVDQPQHF
.	TRBV19	14	TRBD1	TRBJ1-5	TGTGCCAGTACCCCCGCAGGGGGCAAGCAGCCCCAGCATTTT	CASTPAGGKQPQHF
once	TRBV5-3	10	.	TRBJ2-7	TGTGCCAGAAGCCCGTGCGAGCAGTACTTC	CARSPCEQYF
.	TRBV10-3	15	TRBD1	TRBJ2-7	TGTGCCATCAGTGGATGGGACAGTAGGACCTACGAGCAGTACTTC	CAISGWDSRTYEQYF
.	TRBV6-5	14	.	TRBJ2-1	TGTGCCAGCAGAGGAGCTGAGACTAGTGTTGAGCAGTTCTTC	CASRGAETSVEQFF
.	TRBV7-8	13	TRBD1	TRBJ1-2	TGTGCCAGCAGCTATACAGGGGAACGCGGCTACACCTTC	CASSYTGERGYTF
once	TRBV5-1	14	TRBD1	TRBJ2-5	TGCGCCAGCACCGTAGAGGGGGCATGGCAGACCCAGTACTTC	CASTVEGAWQTQYF
.	TRBV28	13	.	TRBJ1-5	TGTGCTGTATACGGGGGGCGCAATCAGCCCCAGCATTTT	CAVYGGRNQPQHF
.	TRBV6-5	14	.	TRBJ2-7	TGTGCCAGCAGTTATAACAGGGAATCCTACGAGCAGTACTTC	CASSYNRESYEQYF
.	TRBV28	18	TRBD1	TRBJ2-1	TGTGCCAGCAGTATACTCCATTCGGGGACAGAGAACTACAATGAGCAGTTCTTC	CASSILHSGTENYNEQFF
few	TRBV5-4	13	.	TRBJ2-5	TGTGCCAGCAGCCCTCACTACCAAGAGACCCAGTACTTC	CASSPHYQETQYF